Below are 9 T cell receptor beta chains sequenced from a single sample in a study of blood T cells in healthy people across ages. Using a J-beta primer mix together with a sample-barcoded 5' primer, a second PCR was run for roughly 7 to 11 cycles. TCRdb redid the calling of the 5' RACE reads with MiXCR, one entry per CDR3 protein. The table records about 2 million distinct CDR3 sequences, around 50% of them present only once. Sequenced material: blood. Receptor source: a woman aged 40 to 50 in good health.

This clonotype was counted a few times. The chain recombines TRBV27 with TRBJ2-7; the match to TRBD1 covers 7 bases. In germline, CDR1 is MNHEY, CDR2 SMNVEV (reference sequence). J gave up 5 bases and V 3 bases, and 13 bases lay outside the gene matches. The CDR3 spans 16 residues. CDR3 nucleotide sequence: TGTGCCAGCAGTTTCCTCAGGACAGGTCGGGCCCACGAGCAGTACTTC. Translated: CASSFLRTGRAHEQYF.

The chain recombines TRBV6-4 with TRBJ2-5, with D perhaps TRBD1 (6 bases). Near its end, the DNA agrees better with TRBJ2-7, so the J call may be wrong. Germline CDR1 and CDR2: MRHNA and SNTAGT. The length of the CDR3 is 15 residues. The CDR3 DNA reads TGTGCCAGCAGTGAACCCCCGGACAGCTCCTACGAGCAGTACTTC. It specifies CASSEPPDSSYEQYF.

The chain has TRBV7-9 and TRBJ2-1, with 8 positions matching TRBD1. The trim removed 5 bases at V and 7 bases at J, leaving 7 bases unmatched. CDR3 length: 14 amino acids. CDR1 SEHNR and CDR2 FQNEAQ come from the germline V gene (reference sequence). The CDR3 DNA is TGTGCCAGCAGCCAAAGGACAGGGACGAATGAGCAGTTCTTC. Translating it yields CASSQRTGTNEQFF.

V and J are TRBV7-2 and TRBJ2-1; 10 nucleotides align to TRBD1. This CDR3 spans 14 amino acids. Trimming removed 8 bases from V and 8 bases from J; junction bases left unmatched: 9. From germline, CDR1 is SGHTA and CDR2 FQGNSA. The CDR3 sequence: CASRGTGVADEQFF. The CDR3 DNA reads TGTGCCAGCCGAGGGACAGGGGTAGCGGATGAGCAGTTCTTC.

This rearrangement joins TRBV29-1 to TRBJ2-1; D is undetermined. Trimming took 3 bases from V and 6 from J, leaving 9 bases between them. There are 12 residues in the CDR3. Germline CDR1 and CDR2: SQVTM and ANQGSEA. The CDR3 region is CSVDVLGNEQFF. CDR3 in DNA: TGCAGCGTTGACGTGCTCGGCAATGAGCAGTTCTTC.

The chain carries TRBV5-1 and TRBJ2-1; 7 bases match TRBD1. V was pared by 2 bases and J by 2 bases, with 4 bases of the junction left unmatched. Germline CDR1 SGHRS, CDR2 YFSETQ. The CDR3 has 15 residues. Here the CDR3 DNA reads TGCGCCAGCAGCTTCGGACAGGACCCCTACAATGAGCAGTTCTTC. It encodes CASSFGQDPYNEQFF.

The rearrangement links TRBV10-3 to TRBJ1-1, with D perhaps matching TRBD1 (5 bases). CDR3 length: 15 residues. The germline V and J ends were trimmed by 2 bases and 1 base, with 11 bases remaining between them. CDR1 is ENHRY, CDR2 SYGVKD, per germline. The CDR3 DNA reads as TGTGCCATCAGTGAGCGGGGCGGGGGGAACACTGAAGCTTTCTTT. Protein product: CAISERGGGNTEAFF.

V gene TRBV4-1 combines with J gene TRBJ2-5; 12 positions match TRBD1. The DNA end is a closer match to TRBJ2-7, so the J assignment may be wrong. The CDR3 loop spans 16 amino acids. The V gene's germline CDR1 is MGHRA and CDR2 YSYEKL. Here the CDR3 DNA reads TGCGCCAGCAGCCAAGTTGGGACAGGGGGCTTCCACGAGCAGTACTTC. Protein product: CASSQVGTGGFHEQYF.

The V call is TRBV2, the J call TRBJ2-7, with D tentatively TRBD2 (5 bases). The ends were cut back, 4 bases at V and 2 bases at J, with 12 bases in the middle. The CDR3 loop spans 14 amino acids. Germline CDR1 and CDR2: SNHLY and FYNNEI. The CDR3 nucleotides are TGTGCCAGCAGTGTACTAGTTAGGGCCTACGAGCAGTACTTC. Protein: CASSVLVRAYEQYF. Full variable domain (remainder filled in from reference TRBV2 and TRBJ2-7): EPEVTQTPSHQVTQMGQEVILRCVPISNHLYFYWYRQILGQKVEFLVSFYNNEISEKSEIFDDQFSVERPDGSNFTLKIRSTKLEDSAMYFCASSVLVRAYEQYFGPGTRLTVT.